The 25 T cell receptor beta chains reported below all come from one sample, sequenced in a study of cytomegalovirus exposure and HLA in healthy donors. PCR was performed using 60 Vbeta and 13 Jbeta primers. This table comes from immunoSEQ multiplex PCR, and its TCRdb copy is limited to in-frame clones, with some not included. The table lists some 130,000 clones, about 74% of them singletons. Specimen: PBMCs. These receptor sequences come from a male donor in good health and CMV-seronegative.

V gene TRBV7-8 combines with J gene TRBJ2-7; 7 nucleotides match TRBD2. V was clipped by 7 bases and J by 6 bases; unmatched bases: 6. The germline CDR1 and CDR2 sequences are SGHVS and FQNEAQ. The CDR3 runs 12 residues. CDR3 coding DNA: TGTGCCAGCACTTTGGGGGGGTTCGAGCAGTACTTC. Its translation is CASTLGGFEQYF.

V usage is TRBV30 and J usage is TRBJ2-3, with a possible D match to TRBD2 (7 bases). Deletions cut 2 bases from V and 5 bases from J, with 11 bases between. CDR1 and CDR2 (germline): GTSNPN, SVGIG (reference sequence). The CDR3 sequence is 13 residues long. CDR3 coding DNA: TGTGCCTGGAGTCGGGGGGCCGAAGATACGCAGTATTTT. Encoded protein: CAWSRGAEDTQYF.

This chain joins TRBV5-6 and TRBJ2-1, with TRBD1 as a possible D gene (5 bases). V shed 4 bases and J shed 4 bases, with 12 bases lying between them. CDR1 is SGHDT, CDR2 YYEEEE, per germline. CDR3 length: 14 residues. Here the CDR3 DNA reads TGTGCCAGCAGCCCTTATCAGGGTTACAATGAGCAGTTCTTC. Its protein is CASSPYQGYNEQFF.

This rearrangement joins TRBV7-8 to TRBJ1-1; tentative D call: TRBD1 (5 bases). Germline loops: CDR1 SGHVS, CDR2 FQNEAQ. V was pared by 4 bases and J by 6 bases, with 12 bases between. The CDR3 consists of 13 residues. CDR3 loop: CASSSREGAEAFF. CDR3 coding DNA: TGTGCCAGCAGCTCCAGGGAAGGGGCTGAAGCTTTCTTT.

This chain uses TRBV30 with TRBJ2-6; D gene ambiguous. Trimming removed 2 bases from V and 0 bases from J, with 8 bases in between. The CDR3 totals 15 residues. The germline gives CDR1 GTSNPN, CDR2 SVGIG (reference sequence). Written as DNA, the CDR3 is TGTGCCTGGAGTACCCGCAGCTCTGGGGCCAACGTCCTGACTTTC. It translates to CAWSTRSSGANVLTF.

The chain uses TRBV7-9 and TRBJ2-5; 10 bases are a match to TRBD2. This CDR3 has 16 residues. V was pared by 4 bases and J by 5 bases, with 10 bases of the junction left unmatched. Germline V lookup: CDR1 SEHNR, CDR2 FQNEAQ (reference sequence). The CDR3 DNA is TGTGCCAGCAGCTCCGGGAGCGGGAGGGCCAGGGAGACCCAGTACTTC. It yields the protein CASSSGSGRARETQYF.

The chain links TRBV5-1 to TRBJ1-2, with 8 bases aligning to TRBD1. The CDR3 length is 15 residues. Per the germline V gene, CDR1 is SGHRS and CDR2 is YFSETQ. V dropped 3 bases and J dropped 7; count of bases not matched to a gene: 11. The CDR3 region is CASSSGQVEIRGYTF. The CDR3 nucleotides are TGCGCCAGCAGCTCGGGACAGGTGGAGATCCGTGGCTACACCTTC.

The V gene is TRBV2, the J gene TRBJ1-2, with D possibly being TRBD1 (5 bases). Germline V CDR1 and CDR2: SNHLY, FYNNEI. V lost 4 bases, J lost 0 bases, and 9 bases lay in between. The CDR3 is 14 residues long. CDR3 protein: CASSARDSNYGYTF. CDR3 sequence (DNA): TGTGCCAGCAGTGCCAGGGATTCTAACTATGGCTACACCTTC.

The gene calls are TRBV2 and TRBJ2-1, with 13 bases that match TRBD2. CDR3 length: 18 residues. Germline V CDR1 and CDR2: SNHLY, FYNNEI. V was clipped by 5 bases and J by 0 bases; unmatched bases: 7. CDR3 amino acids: CASSLTSGGTSSYNEQFF. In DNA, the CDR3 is TGTGCCAGCAGTTTGACTAGCGGGGGGACGAGCTCCTACAATGAGCAGTTCTTC. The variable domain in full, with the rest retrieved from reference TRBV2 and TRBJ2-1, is EPEVTQTPSHQVTQMGQEVILRCVPISNHLYFYWYRQILGQKVEFLVSFYNNEISEKSEIFDDQFSVERPDGSNFTLKIRSTKLEDSAMYFCASSLTSGGTSSYNEQFFGPGTRLTVL.

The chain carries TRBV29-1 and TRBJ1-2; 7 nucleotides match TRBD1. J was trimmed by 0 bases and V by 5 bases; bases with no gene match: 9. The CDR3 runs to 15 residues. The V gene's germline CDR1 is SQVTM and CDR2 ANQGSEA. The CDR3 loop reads CSVFHRGTTNYGYTF. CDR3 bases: TGCAGCGTTTTCCACAGGGGTACAACTAACTATGGCTACACCTTC.

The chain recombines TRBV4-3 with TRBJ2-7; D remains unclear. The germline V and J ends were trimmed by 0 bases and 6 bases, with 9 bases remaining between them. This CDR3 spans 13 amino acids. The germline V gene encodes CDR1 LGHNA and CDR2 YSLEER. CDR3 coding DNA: TGCGCCAGCAGCCAAGATCTTGGGCGCGAGCAGTACTTC. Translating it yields CASSQDLGREQYF.

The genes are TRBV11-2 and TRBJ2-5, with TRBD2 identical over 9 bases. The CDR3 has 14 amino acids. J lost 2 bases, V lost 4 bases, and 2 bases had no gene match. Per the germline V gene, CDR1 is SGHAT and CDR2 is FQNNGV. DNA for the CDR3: TGTGCCAGCAGCTGGGGACTAGCACAAGAGACCCAGTACTTC. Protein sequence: CASSWGLAQETQYF.

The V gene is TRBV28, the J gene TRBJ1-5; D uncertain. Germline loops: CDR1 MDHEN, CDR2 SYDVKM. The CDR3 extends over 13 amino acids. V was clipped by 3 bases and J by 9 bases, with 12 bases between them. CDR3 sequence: CASSFNGVAPQHF. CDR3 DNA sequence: TGTGCCAGCAGTTTTAACGGGGTTGCGCCCCAGCATTTT.

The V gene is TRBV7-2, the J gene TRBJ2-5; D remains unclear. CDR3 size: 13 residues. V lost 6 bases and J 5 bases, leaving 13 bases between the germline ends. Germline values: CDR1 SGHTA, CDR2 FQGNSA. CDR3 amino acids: CASRYSSGETQYF. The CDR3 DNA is TGTGCCAGCAGATATAGCTCTGGGGAGACCCAGTACTTC.

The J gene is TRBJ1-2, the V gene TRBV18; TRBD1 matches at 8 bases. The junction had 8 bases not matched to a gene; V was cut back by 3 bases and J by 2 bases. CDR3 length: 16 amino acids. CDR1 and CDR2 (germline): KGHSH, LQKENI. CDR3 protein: CASSPSAGGRNYGYTF. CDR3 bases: TGTGCCAGCTCACCGTCGGCAGGGGGCAGAAACTATGGCTACACCTTC.

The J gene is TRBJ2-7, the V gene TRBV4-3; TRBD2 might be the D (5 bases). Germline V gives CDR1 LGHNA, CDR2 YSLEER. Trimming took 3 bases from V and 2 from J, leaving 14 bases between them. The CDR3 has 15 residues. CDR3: CASSQEDGEPYEQYF. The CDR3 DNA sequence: TGCGCCAGCAGCCAGGAGGACGGCGAACCCTACGAGCAGTACTTC.

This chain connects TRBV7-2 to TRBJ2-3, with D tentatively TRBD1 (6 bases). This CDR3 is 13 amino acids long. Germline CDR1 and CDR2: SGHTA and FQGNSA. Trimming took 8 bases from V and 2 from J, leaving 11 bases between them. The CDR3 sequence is CASRTAATDTQYF. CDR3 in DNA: TGTGCCAGCCGGACAGCAGCCACAGATACGCAGTATTTT.

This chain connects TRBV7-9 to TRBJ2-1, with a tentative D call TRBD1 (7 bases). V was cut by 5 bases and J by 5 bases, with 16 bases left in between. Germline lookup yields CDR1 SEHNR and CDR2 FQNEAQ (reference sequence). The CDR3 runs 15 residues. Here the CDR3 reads CASSAGQRDHNEQFF. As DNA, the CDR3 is TGTGCCAGCAGCGCGGGACAGAGGGACCACAATGAGCAGTTCTTC.

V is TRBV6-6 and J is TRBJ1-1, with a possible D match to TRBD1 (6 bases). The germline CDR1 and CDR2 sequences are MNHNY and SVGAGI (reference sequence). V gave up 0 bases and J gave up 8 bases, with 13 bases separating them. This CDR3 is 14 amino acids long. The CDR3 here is CASSYSGGGREAFF. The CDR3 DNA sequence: TGTGCCAGCAGTTACTCGGGGGGGGGCAGGGAAGCTTTCTTT.

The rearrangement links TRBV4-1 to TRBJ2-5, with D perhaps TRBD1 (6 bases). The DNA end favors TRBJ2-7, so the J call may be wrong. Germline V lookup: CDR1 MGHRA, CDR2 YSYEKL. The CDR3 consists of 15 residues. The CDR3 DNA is TGCGCCAGCAGCGCCAGGTCAGGGGTTTCCTACGAGCAGTACTTC. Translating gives CASSARSGVSYEQYF.

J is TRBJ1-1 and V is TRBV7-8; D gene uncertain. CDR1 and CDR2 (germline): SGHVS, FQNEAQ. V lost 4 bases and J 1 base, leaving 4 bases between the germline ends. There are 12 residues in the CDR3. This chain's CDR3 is CASSWQNTEAFF. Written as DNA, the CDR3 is TGTGCCAGCAGCTGGCAGAACACTGAAGCTTTCTTT.

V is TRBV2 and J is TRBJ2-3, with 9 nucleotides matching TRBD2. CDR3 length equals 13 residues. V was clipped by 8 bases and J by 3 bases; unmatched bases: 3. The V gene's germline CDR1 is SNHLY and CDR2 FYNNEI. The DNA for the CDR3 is TGTGCCAGCGCGGGAGGGCCGACAGATACGCAGTATTTT. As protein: CASAGGPTDTQYF. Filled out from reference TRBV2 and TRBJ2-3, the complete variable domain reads EPEVTQTPSHQVTQMGQEVILRCVPISNHLYFYWYRQILGQKVEFLVSFYNNEISEKSEIFDDQFSVERPDGSNFTLKIRSTKLEDSAMYFCASAGGPTDTQYFGPGTRLTVL.

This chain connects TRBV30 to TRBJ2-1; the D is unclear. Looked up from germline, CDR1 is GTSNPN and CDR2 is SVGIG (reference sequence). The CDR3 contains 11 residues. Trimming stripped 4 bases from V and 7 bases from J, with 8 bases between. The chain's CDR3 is CAWKEWNEQFF. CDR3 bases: TGTGCCTGGAAAGAGTGGAATGAGCAGTTCTTC.

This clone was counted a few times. CDR3 region: CASSEHGQANTEAFF. The CDR3 DNA follows: TGTGCCAGCAGTGAACATGGGCAGGCGAACACTGAAGCTTTCTTT. The rearrangement uses TRBV6-1 and TRBJ1-1, with unresolved D. The CDR3 spans 15 residues. Germline values: CDR1 MNHNS, CDR2 SASEGT. Deletions cut 2 bases from V and 1 base from J, with 11 bases between.

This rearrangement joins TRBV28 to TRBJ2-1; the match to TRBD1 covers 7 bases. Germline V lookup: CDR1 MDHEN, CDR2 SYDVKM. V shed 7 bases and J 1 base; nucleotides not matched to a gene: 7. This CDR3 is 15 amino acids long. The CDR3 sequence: CASIAGGASYNEQFF. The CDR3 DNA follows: TGTGCCAGCATCGCAGGGGGAGCGTCCTACAATGAGCAGTTCTTC.